The source of this T cell receptor beta chain is a study of graft-versus-host responses after intestinal transplantation. Only in-frame clones appear in the TCRdb table, and some are missing; sequencing was by immunoSEQ multiplex PCR. The sample shows over 80,000 clones, about 82% of them seen only once. Germline V gives CDR1 SQVTM, CDR2 ANQGSEA. The CDR3 covers 13 residues. With 5 bases clipped from V and 6 bases from J, the junction kept 7 bases outside the gene matches. The TCR sequence derives from a human patient who received an intestinal transplant, so some T cells may come from the graft donor. Material: PBMCs, obtained 255 days after intestinal transplant. The V and J genes are TRBV29-1 and TRBJ2-1; the match to TRBD1 covers 7 bases. CDR3 in DNA: TGCAGCGTTCAGGGGGTAGGTACCAATGAGCAGTTCTTC. It is translated as CSVQGVGTNEQFF.